The clone carrying this TCR beta chain is large by share. In germline, CDR1 is SGHTA, CDR2 FQGNSA. The CDR3 contains 13 residues. Trimming left V 1 base short and J 9 bases short, with 10 bases between. The sample is drawn from a study of spatial heterogeneity in lung cancer. Study at large: Among detected sequences, beta-chain ones consistently exceeded alpha-chain ones in number. More than eight raw reads, on average, carried each unique TCR and UMI combination.

Time point here: sample taken at primary tumor resection. Sequencing of whole RNA from tumor, nontumor lung or frozen PBMC involved no sorting. TCRdb reprocessed the 5' RACE reads with MiXCR, giving one entry per CDR3 protein. Of about 8,400 distinct CDR3 sequences listed, more than 7.5% are singletons. The sample here was normal lung tissue next to the tumor, taken at surgery. V usage is TRBV7-2 and J usage is TRBJ2-1; D is perhaps TRBD1 or TRBD2 (5 bases each). The receptor was derived from a male donor with early-stage non-small cell lung cancer. For the CDR3, the DNA is TGTGCCAGCAGCTTAGGGGGGTTGCTTGAGCAGTTCTTC. Protein product: CASSLGGLLEQFF.